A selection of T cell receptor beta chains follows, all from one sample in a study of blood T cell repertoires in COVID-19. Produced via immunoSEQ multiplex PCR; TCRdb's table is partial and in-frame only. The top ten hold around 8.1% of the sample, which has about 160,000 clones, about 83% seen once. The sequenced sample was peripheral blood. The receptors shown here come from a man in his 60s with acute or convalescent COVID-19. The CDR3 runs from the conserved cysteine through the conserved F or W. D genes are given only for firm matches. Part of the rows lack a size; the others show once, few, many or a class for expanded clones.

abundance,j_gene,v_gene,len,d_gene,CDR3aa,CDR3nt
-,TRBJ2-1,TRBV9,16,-,CASSVMASSSYNEQFF,TGTGCCAGCAGCGTAATGGCTTCAAGCTCCTACAATGAGCAGTTCTTC
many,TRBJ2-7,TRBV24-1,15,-,CATSDSGDTSYEQYF,TGTGCCACCAGTGATTCGGGAGACACCTCCTACGAGCAGTACTTC
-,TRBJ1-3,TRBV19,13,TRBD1,CASSGTGINTIYF,TGTGCCAGTAGTGGGACAGGAATAAACACCATATATTTT
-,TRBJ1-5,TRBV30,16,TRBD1,CAWSVLDRGLSQPQHF,TGTGCCTGGAGTGTACTAGACAGGGGGCTTAGTCAGCCCCAGCATTTT
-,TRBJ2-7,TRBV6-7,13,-,CASSYYRVREQYF,TGTGCCAGCAGTTACTACAGGGTTCGGGAGCAGTACTTC
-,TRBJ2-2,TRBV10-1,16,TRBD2,CASSEKAGEFTGELFF,TGCGCCAGCAGTGAGAAAGCGGGGGAATTCACCGGGGAGCTGTTTTTT
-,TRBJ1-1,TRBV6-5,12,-,CASSSTQTEAFF,TGTGCCAGCAGTTCGACACAGACTGAAGCTTTCTTT
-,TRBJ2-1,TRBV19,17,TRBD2,CASSIDRATSGANEQFF,TGTGCCAGTAGTATAGATCGAGCGACTAGCGGGGCCAATGAGCAGTTCTTC
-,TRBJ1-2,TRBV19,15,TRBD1,CASRPTGTANYGYTF,TGTGCCAGTAGGCCAACAGGGACAGCTAACTATGGCTACACCTTC
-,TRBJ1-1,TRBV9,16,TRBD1,CASSPRGQTMNTEAFF,TGTGCCAGCAGCCCCCGGGGACAGACCATGAACACTGAAGCTTTCTTT
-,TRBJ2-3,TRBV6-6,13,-,CASTGRDKDTQYF,TGTGCCAGCACAGGACGGGACAAGGATACGCAGTATTTT
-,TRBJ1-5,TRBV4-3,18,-,CASSQELTPSFSNQPQHF,TGCGCCAGCAGCCAAGAGTTAACACCTTCCTTTAGCAATCAGCCCCAGCATTTT
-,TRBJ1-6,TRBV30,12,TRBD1,CAWSGTGAPLHF,TGTGCCTGGAGTGGGACAGGGGCACCCCTCCACTTT
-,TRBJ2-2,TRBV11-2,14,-,CASSLEAQTGELFF,TGTGCCAGCAGCTTGGAGGCACAGACCGGGGAGCTGTTTTTT
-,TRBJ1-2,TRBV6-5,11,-,CASGQDYGYTF,TGTGCCAGCGGGCAGGACTATGGCTACACCTTC
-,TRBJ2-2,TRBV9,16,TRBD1,CASSQRGQGLTGELFF,TGTGCCAGCAGCCAAAGGGGACAGGGTCTCACCGGGGAGCTGTTTTTT
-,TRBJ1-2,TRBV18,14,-,CASSPGTGPNGYTF,TGTGCCAGCTCACCGGGCACAGGGCCCAATGGCTACACCTTC
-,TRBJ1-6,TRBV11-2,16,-,CASSLAYRAQRSPLHF,TGTGCCAGCAGCTTAGCGTACAGGGCCCAGAGATCACCCCTCCACTTT
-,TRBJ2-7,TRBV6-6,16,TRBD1,CASSYLGQGFTYEQYF,TGTGCCAGCAGTTACCTAGGACAGGGTTTCACCTACGAGCAGTACTTC
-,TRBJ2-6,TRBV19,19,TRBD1,CASSIGVATGGSGANVLTF,TGTGCCAGTAGTATAGGGGTTGCGACAGGGGGCTCTGGGGCCAACGTCCTGACTTTC
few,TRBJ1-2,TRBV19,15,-,CASTYRITGMEGYTF,TGTGCCAGTACTTACCGAATTACAGGGATGGAGGGCTACACCTTC
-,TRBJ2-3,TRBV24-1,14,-,CATSEAGLTDTQYF,TGTGCCACCAGTGAGGCGGGCCTCACAGATACGCAGTATTTT
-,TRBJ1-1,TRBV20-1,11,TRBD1,CSAAQGTEAFF,TGCAGTGCTGCACAGGGGACTGAAGCTTTCTTT
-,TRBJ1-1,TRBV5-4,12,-,CASRGSTTEAFF,TGTGCCAGCAGGGGCTCGACCACTGAAGCTTTCTTT
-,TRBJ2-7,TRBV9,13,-,CASSPTSTGEQYF,TGTGCCAGCAGCCCGACCTCGACAGGCGAGCAGTACTTC
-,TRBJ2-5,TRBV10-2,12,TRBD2,CASSAGGETQYF,TGCGCCAGCAGTGCGGGAGGGGAGACCCAGTACTTC
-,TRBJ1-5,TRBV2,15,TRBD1,CASSARDRAGQPQHF,TGTGCCAGCAGTGCCCGGGACAGGGCAGGTCAGCCCCAGCATTTT